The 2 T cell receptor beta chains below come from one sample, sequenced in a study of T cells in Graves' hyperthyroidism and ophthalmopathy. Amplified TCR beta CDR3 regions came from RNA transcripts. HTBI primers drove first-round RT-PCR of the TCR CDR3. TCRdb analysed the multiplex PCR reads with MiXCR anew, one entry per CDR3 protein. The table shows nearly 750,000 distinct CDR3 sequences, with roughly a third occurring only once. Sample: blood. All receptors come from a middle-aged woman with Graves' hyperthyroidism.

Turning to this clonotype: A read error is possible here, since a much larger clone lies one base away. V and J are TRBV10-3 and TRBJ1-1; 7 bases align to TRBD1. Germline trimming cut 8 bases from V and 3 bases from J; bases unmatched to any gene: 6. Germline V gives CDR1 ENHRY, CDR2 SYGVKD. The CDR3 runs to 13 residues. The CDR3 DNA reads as TGTGCCATCGAGGGGACAGACGACACTGAAGCTTTCTTT. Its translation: CAIEGTDDTEAFF.

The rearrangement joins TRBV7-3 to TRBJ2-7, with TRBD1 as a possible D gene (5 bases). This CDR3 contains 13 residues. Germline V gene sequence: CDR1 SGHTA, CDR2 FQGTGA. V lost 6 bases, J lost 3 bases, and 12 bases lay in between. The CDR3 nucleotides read TGTGCCAGCAGTCCCGGACACATCTACGAGCAGTACTTC. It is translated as CASSPGHIYEQYF.